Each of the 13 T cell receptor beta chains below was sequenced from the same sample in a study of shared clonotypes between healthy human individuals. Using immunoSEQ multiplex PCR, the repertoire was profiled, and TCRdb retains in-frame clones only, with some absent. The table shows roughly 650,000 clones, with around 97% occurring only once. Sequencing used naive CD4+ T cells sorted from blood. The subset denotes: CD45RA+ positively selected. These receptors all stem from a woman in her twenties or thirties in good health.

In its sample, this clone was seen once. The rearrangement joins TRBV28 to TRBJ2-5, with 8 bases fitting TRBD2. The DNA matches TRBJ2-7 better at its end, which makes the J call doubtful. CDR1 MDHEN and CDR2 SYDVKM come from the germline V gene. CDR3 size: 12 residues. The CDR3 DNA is TGTGCCACCCGGGGCGGGAGGCACGAGCAGTACTTC. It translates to CATRGGRHEQYF.

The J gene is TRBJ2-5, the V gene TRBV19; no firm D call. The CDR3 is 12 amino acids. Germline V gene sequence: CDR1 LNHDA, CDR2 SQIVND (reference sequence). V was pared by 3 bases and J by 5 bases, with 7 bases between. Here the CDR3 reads CASSISPETQYF. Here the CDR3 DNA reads TGTGCCAGTAGTATCTCTCCGGAGACCCAGTACTTC.

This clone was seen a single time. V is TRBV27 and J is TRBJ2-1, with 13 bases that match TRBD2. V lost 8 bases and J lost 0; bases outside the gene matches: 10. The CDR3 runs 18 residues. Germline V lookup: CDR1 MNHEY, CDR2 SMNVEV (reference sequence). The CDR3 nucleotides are TGTGCCAGCCGGACGGGACTAGCGGGACAGAGCTCCTACAATGAGCAGTTCTTC. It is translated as CASRTGLAGQSSYNEQFF.

CDR3 in amino acids: CASTHSGPSGTEAFF. As DNA, the CDR3 is TGTGCCAGCACTCATTCCGGGCCGTCGGGAACTGAAGCTTTCTTT. This rearrangement joins TRBV6-1 to TRBJ1-1, with unresolved D. The V gene's germline CDR1 is MNHNS and CDR2 SASEGT. This CDR3 comprises 15 residues. V was pared by 7 bases and J by 5 bases, with 20 bases between.

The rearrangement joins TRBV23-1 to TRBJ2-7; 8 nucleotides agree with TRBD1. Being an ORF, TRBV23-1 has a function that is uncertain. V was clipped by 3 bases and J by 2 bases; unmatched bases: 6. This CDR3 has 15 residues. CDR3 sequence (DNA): TGCGCCAGCAGTCAGGCTACAGGGGGGCCCTACGAGCAGTACTTC. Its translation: CASSQATGGPYEQYF.

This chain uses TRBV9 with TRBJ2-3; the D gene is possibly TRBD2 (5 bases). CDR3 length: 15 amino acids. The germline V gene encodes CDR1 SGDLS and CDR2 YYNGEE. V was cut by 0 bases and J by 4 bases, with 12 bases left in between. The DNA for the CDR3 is TGTGCCAGCAGCGTAGATCAGGTGAGGGCAGATACGCAGTATTTT. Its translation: CASSVDQVRADTQYF.

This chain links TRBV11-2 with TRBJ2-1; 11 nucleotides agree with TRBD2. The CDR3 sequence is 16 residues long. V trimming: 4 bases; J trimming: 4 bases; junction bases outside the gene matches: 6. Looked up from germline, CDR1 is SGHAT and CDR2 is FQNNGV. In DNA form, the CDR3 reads TGTGCCAGCAGCTCGCGACTAGCGGGACAATACAATGAGCAGTTCTTC. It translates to CASSSRLAGQYNEQFF.

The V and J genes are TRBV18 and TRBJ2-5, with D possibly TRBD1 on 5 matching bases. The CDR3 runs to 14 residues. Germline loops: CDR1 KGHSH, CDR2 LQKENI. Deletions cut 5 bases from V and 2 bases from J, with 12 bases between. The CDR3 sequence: CASSKDTPQETQYF. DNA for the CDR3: TGTGCCAGCTCAAAGGACACCCCTCAAGAGACCCAGTACTTC.

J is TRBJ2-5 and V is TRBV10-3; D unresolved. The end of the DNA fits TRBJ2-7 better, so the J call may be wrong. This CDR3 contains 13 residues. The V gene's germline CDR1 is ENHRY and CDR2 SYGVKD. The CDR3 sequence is CAISESPVYEQYF. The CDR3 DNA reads TGTGCCATCAGTGAGTCGCCCGTTTACGAGCAGTACTTC.

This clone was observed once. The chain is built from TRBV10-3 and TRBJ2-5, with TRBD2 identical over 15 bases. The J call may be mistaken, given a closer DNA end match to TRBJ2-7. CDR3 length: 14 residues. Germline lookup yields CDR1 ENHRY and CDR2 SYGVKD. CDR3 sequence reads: CAFAPGLAGGEQYF. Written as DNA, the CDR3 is TGTGCCTTCGCCCCGGGACTAGCGGGAGGCGAGCAGTACTTC.

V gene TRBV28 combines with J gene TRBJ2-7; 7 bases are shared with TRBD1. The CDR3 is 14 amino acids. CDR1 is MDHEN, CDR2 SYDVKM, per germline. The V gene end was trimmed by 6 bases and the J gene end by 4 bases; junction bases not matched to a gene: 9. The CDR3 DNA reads TGTGCCAGCAGCCAAACAGGGGCCGGTTACGAGCAGTACTTC. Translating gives CASSQTGAGYEQYF.

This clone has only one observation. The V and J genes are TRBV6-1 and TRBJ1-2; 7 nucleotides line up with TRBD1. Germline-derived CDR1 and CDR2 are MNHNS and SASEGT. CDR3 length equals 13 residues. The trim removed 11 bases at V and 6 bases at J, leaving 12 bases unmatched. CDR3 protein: CACRQGTLHGYTF. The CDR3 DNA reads TGTGCCTGTCGACAGGGTACCCTACATGGCTACACCTTC.

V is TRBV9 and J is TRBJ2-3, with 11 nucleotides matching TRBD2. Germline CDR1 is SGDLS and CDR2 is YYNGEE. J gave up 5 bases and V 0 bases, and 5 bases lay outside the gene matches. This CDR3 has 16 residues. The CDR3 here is CASSVGTLAGGDTQYF. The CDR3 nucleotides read TGTGCCAGCAGCGTAGGAACTCTAGCGGGAGGAGATACGCAGTATTTT.